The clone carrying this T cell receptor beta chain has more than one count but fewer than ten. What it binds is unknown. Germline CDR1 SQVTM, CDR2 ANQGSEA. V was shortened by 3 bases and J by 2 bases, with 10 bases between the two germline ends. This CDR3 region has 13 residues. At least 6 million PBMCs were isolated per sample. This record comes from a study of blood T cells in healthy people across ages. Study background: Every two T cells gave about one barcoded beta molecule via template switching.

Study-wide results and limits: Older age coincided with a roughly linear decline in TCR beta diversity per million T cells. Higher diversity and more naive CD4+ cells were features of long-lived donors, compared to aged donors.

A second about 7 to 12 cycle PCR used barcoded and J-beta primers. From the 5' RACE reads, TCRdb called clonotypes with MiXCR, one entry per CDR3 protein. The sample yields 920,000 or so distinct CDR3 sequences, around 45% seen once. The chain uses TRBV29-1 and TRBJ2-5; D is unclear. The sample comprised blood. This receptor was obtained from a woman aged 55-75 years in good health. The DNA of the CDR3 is TGCAGCGTTGATGGGGTCAGACAAGAGACCCAGTACTTC. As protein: CSVDGVRQETQYF.